This entry lists 27 T cell receptor beta chains sequenced from one sample in a study of cytomegalovirus exposure and HLA in healthy donors. PCR primers comprised 60 Vbeta and 13 Jbeta primers. Assay used: immunoSEQ multiplex PCR; TCRdb lists only in-frame clones, some missing. This table has approximately 50,000 clones, over 75% appearing once. Source material: PBMCs. These receptors were collected from a boy aged 5-17 years in good health and CMV-seropositive.

Here the CDR3 DNA reads TGTGCCAGCAGCTTGTGGCAGGGGGCTTACGAGCAGTACTTC. As protein: CASSLWQGAYEQYF. The V call is TRBV5-4, the J call TRBJ2-7; TRBD1 matches 8 bases. Germline V lookup: CDR1 SGHNT, CDR2 YYREEE (reference sequence). The CDR3 totals 14 residues. The V gene end was trimmed by 1 base and the J gene end by 4 bases; junction bases not matched to a gene: 4. Based on the CDR3 plus reference TRBV5-4 and TRBJ2-7, the full variable domain is ETGVTQSPTHLIKTRGQQVTLRCSSQSGHNTVSWYQQALGQGPQFIFQYYREEENGRGNFPPRFSGLQFPNYSSELNVNALELDDSALYLCASSLWQGAYEQYFGPGTRLTVT.

V is TRBV4-2 and J is TRBJ1-6, with D perhaps TRBD1 (5 bases). The CDR3 is made up of 15 amino acids. Trimming removed 0 bases at V and 9 bases at J, with 12 bases between. Germline CDR1 and CDR2: LGHNA and YNFKEQ. The CDR3 loop is CASSQDRQGSSPLHF. Here the CDR3 DNA reads TGTGCCAGCAGCCAAGATCGGCAGGGAAGTTCACCCCTCCACTTT.

The rearrangement links TRBV5-1 to TRBJ2-2, with D perhaps matching TRBD2 (6 bases). The CDR3 loop spans 15 amino acids. CDR1 and CDR2 from the germline V gene are SGHRS and YFSETQ. Trimming removed 1 base at V and 1 base at J, with 8 bases between. CDR3 residues: CASSLSGGNTGELFF. In nucleotides, the CDR3 is TGCGCCAGCAGCTTGTCCGGGGGGAACACCGGGGAGCTGTTTTTT.

The chain employs TRBV27 and TRBJ1-6; D gene uncertain. The CDR3 has 17 amino acids. Trimming removed 0 bases from V and 0 bases from J, with 9 bases in between. The germline V gene has CDR1 MNHEY and CDR2 SMNVEV (reference sequence). CDR3 DNA sequence: TGTGCCAGCAGTTTATCGTCCGAGATCTCCTATAATTCACCCCTCCACTTT. Translating gives CASSLSSEISYNSPLHF.

The chain employs TRBV18 and TRBJ2-7; maybe TRBD1 (5 bases). This CDR3 comprises 16 residues. Germline assignment: CDR1 KGHSH and CDR2 LQKENI. Trimming shortened V by 3 bases and J by 5 bases, and 20 bases separated the two germline ends. CDR3 amino acids: CASSPKLQEYSHEQYF. Written as DNA, the CDR3 is TGTGCCAGCTCACCGAAACTACAGGAATACTCTCACGAGCAGTACTTC. The entire variable domain, with the rest obtained from reference TRBV18 and TRBJ2-7, is as follows: NAGVMQNPRHLVRRRGQEARLRCSPMKGHSHVYWYRQLPEEGLKFMVYLQKENIIDESGMPKERFSAEFPKEGPSILRIQQVVRGDSAAYFCASSPKLQEYSHEQYFGPGTRLTVT.

The V call is TRBV5-4, the J call TRBJ1-2; 7 bases match TRBD1. The V segment lost 10 bases and the J segment 7 bases; nucleotides outside the gene matches: 19. The CDR3 is 15 residues long. CDR1 and CDR2 from the germline V gene are SGHNT and YYREEE (reference sequence). The CDR3 sequence is CAALESAGGTFGYTF. CDR3 nucleotides: TGTGCCGCGCTGGAGTCGGCAGGGGGGACTTTTGGCTACACCTTC.

The V call is TRBV4-1, the J call TRBJ2-5; 7 nucleotides agree with TRBD1. Trimming took 6 bases from V and 3 from J; bases not matched to a gene: 7. This CDR3 has 14 residues. Germline loops: CDR1 MGHRA, CDR2 YSYEKL. CDR3 in amino acids: CASSPNDREETQYF. The CDR3 DNA reads as TGCGCCAGCAGTCCTAATGACAGGGAAGAGACCCAGTACTTC.

This rearrangement joins TRBV6-6 to TRBJ2-7; TRBD2 aligns across 14 bases. The V and J ends lost 6 bases and 5 bases, in that order; junction bases with no gene match: 9. Germline V gene data show CDR1 as MNHNY and CDR2 as SVGAGI (reference sequence). The CDR3 length is 16 residues. The CDR3 reads CASSTKGTSGGDEQYF. The CDR3 DNA is TGTGCCAGCAGCACTAAAGGGACTAGCGGGGGCGACGAGCAGTACTTC.

The chain carries TRBV18 and TRBJ2-6; D unresolved. This CDR3 has 16 residues. Germline V lookup: CDR1 KGHSH, CDR2 LQKENI. V was trimmed by 0 bases and J by 0 bases, leaving 6 bases between them. CDR3 nucleotides: TGTGCCAGCTCACCACCCTCGTACTCTGGGGCCAACGTCCTGACTTTC. This translates into CASSPPSYSGANVLTF.

The J gene is TRBJ2-3, the V gene TRBV7-3; 10 bases line up with TRBD2. The ends lost 6 bases at V and 3 bases at J; junction bases unmatched: 12. The CDR3 contains 17 residues. CDR1 and CDR2 from the germline V gene are SGHTA and FQGTGA. CDR3 coding DNA: TGTGCCAGCAGTTTACAGCCCCCGGGACTAGCGACAGATACGCAGTATTTT. Its translation is CASSLQPPGLATDTQYF.

The chain links TRBV5-8 to TRBJ1-2, with 7 positions matching TRBD1. V lost 3 bases, J lost 4 bases, and 6 bases stayed unmatched. CDR1 is SGHTS and CDR2 is YDEGEE in the germline V gene. This CDR3 is 14 amino acids long. Here the CDR3 DNA reads TGTGCCAGCAGCTCGACAGGGCCCAGCTATGGCTACACCTTC. Amino acids: CASSSTGPSYGYTF.

The rearrangement links TRBV5-1 to TRBJ2-1, with 7 positions matching TRBD2. This CDR3 has 11 residues. Germline CDR1 reads SGHRS; CDR2 reads YFSETQ. The CDR3, as DNA: TGCGCTAGCTCCGGGGGAGGGGAGCAGTTCTTC. It yields the protein CASSGGGEQFF.

The chain uses TRBV7-9 and TRBJ1-4; no definite D call. Germline V CDR1 and CDR2: SEHNR, FQNEAQ (reference sequence). The CDR3 has 15 amino acids. Trimming pared 5 bases from V and 7 bases from J, leaving 17 bases between. Here the CDR3 DNA reads TGTGCCAGCAGCAAAACGGATACTAAAGGTGAAAAACTGTTTTTT. Its protein product is CASSKTDTKGEKLFF.

The J gene is TRBJ1-1, the V gene TRBV7-9; no reliable D call. From germline, CDR1 is SEHNR and CDR2 FQNEAQ (reference sequence). V was shortened by 2 bases and J by 7 bases, with 11 bases between the two germline ends. The CDR3 extends over 13 amino acids. In DNA, the CDR3 is TGTGCCAGCAGCTTACAGTGGGCCGATGAAGCTTTCTTT. Amino acids: CASSLQWADEAFF.

The chain couples TRBV19 to TRBJ1-4; no firm D call. This CDR3 has 14 residues. CDR1 is LNHDA, CDR2 SQIVND, per germline (reference sequence). Between the trimmed V and J ends, which lost 6 bases and 7 bases, there was a span of 15 bases. CDR3 loop: CASRSREWSEKLFF. The CDR3 bases are TGTGCCAGTAGGTCCCGAGAATGGAGTGAAAAACTGTTTTTT.

CDR3 region: CASSYSIGGAHNEQFF. The CDR3 DNA follows: TGTGCCAGCAGTTACTCGATAGGTGGGGCACACAATGAGCAGTTCTTC. The rearrangement uses TRBV6-5 and TRBJ2-1, with a tentative D call TRBD1 (5 bases). The V end was cut by 0 bases, the J end by 5 bases, with 14 bases between. Germline V gene data show CDR1 as MNHEY and CDR2 as SVGAGI. This CDR3 contains 16 residues.

V gene TRBV14 combines with J gene TRBJ2-5, with 10 nucleotides matching TRBD1. Per germline, CDR1 SGHDN and CDR2 FVKESK. V was pared by 6 bases and J by 3 bases, with 13 bases of the junction left unmatched. The CDR3 loop spans 17 amino acids. The CDR3 protein is CASRLGQGPALKETQYF. CDR3 nucleotides: TGTGCCAGCAGGTTGGGACAGGGGCCTGCCCTGAAAGAGACCCAGTACTTC.

V and J are TRBV15 and TRBJ2-3; 7 nucleotides align to TRBD2. Germline lookup yields CDR1 LNHNV and CDR2 YYDKDF (reference sequence). The CDR3 is made up of 17 amino acids. V dropped 0 bases and J dropped 2; count of bases not matched to a gene: 8. The CDR3 DNA reads as TGTGCCACCAGCAGAGATGCCCCTCGGGGGGTCACAGATACGCAGTATTTT. This encodes CATSRDAPRGVTDTQYF.

The chain links TRBV6-6 to TRBJ2-7; weak D call: TRBD1 (6 bases). V was shortened by 7 bases and J by 4 bases, with 20 bases between the two germline ends. The CDR3 spans 15 residues. Germline V gives CDR1 MNHNY, CDR2 SVGAGI (reference sequence). The DNA for the CDR3 is TGTGCCAGCACCGCCTTGGGGGCCCTCGTTTACGAGCAGTACTTC. Protein product: CASTALGALVYEQYF.

The J gene is TRBJ2-1, the V gene TRBV19; no reliable D call. V was trimmed by 8 bases and J by 4 bases, leaving 6 bases between them. CDR1 and CDR2 (germline): LNHDA, SQIVND (reference sequence). The CDR3 consists of 11 residues. CDR3 bases: TGTGCCAGTTGTGAGTACAATGAGCAGTTCTTC. Translation: CASCEYNEQFF. Full variable domain (remainder filled in from reference TRBV19 and TRBJ2-1): DGGITQSPKYLFRKEGQNVTLSCEQNLNHDAMYWYRQDPGQGLRLIYYSQIVNDFQKGDIAEGYSVSREKKESFPLTVTSAQKNPTAFYLCASCEYNEQFFGPGTRLTVL.

The chain carries TRBV6-5 and TRBJ2-3, with 8 bases identical to TRBD2. CDR3 length: 16 amino acids. With V trimmed by 0 bases and J by 5 bases, 7 bases remained unmatched. CDR1 is MNHEY, CDR2 SVGAGI, per germline. CDR3 loop: CASSYSGRGGIDTQYF. The CDR3 region has the DNA TGTGCCAGCAGTTACTCTGGACGGGGGGGCATAGATACGCAGTATTTT.

The chain employs TRBV11-2 and TRBJ2-1, with D possibly TRBD1 on 6 matching bases. The CDR3 consists of 13 residues. Germline V gene lookup returns CDR1 SGHAT and CDR2 FQNNGV. The V end lost 4 bases, the J end lost 10 bases, and 14 bases lay between the germline ends. This CDR3 is CASSSPAGTEQFF. CDR3 nucleotide sequence: TGTGCCAGCAGCTCGCCGGCCGGGACAGAGCAGTTCTTC.

The J gene is TRBJ2-7, the V gene TRBV7-9; maybe TRBD1 (5 bases). In germline, CDR1 is SEHNR, CDR2 FQNEAQ (reference sequence). Trimming shortened V by 5 bases and J by 0 bases, and 11 bases separated the two germline ends. The CDR3 consists of 14 residues. CDR3 sequence (DNA): TGTGCCAGCAGCGATTACAGGAGCTCCTACGAGCAGTACTTC. Encoded protein: CASSDYRSSYEQYF.

This sequence joins TRBV5-6 and TRBJ1-5, with D perhaps TRBD1 (5 bases). The CDR3 consists of 13 residues. The germline V and J ends were trimmed by 1 base and 8 bases, with 10 bases remaining between them. Germline lookup yields CDR1 SGHDT and CDR2 YYEEEE. CDR3 DNA sequence: TGTGCCAGCAGCTTGAGGGGCAGGGAGCCCCAGCATTTT. As protein: CASSLRGREPQHF.

The V gene is TRBV14, the J gene TRBJ1-6; weak D call: TRBD1 (6 bases). Germline V gives CDR1 SGHDN, CDR2 FVKESK. The CDR3 runs 13 residues. The V end was cut by 5 bases, the J end by 9 bases, with 11 bases between. Here the CDR3 DNA reads TGTGCCAGCAGCTATACAGGGCCTTCACCCCTCCACTTT. Its translation: CASSYTGPSPLHF.

The sample holds one count of this clone. V and J are TRBV2 and TRBJ1-2, with TRBD1 identical over 9 bases. After removal of 6 bases from V and 6 bases from J, the junction contained 2 bases not matched to a gene. CDR3 length equals 12 residues. Germline-derived CDR1 and CDR2 are SNHLY and FYNNEI. The CDR3 DNA reads TGTGCCAGCAGGGGACAGGGAGATGGCTACACCTTC. Protein product: CASRGQGDGYTF.

The chain recombines TRBV2 with TRBJ2-7, with D perhaps TRBD2 (7 bases). Germline V gene data show CDR1 as SNHLY and CDR2 as FYNNEI. The CDR3 is 13 amino acids. V was cut by 4 bases and J by 7 bases, with 14 bases left in between. The CDR3 is CASSAGLGGEQYF. The CDR3 DNA reads as TGTGCCAGCAGTGCAGGACTAGGGGGGGAGCAGTACTTC. The full variable domain, its missing parts supplied by reference TRBV2 and TRBJ2-7, is EPEVTQTPSHQVTQMGQEVILRCVPISNHLYFYWYRQILGQKVEFLVSFYNNEISEKSEIFDDQFSVERPDGSNFTLKIRSTKLEDSAMYFCASSAGLGGEQYFGPGTRLTVT.